The T cell receptor beta chain described here comes from a study of blood T cell repertoires in COVID-19. Study-level information: Whether acute or convalescent, the COVID-19 samples came from the United States, Italy and Spain. Sources were T cells, B-cell-depleted T cells, or PBMCs; the material itself was cDNA or gDNA.

In the original workflow: Reference gene primers were amplified, and this amplification served to estimate nucleated cell counts. TCRdb's table, derived via immunoSEQ multiplex PCR, lists solely in-frame clones and lacks some. The D gene and trimming were derived from the DNA, and the V and J assignments and clone size from that table. The sample has some 150,000 clones; under 90% are singletons. The TCR sequence derives from a woman aged 60 to 75 with active or convalescent COVID-19. Sequencing used peripheral blood.

CDR3 DNA sequence: TGTGCCAGTAGTATTCGGCGGGAGGCCCTCAATGAGCAGTTCTTC. Translating it yields CASSIRREALNEQFF. V gene TRBV19 combines with J gene TRBJ2-1, with 8 bases lining up with TRBD2. V dropped 3 bases and J dropped 6; count of bases not matched to a gene: 7. The CDR3 has 15 residues. Germline CDR1 LNHDA, CDR2 SQIVND (reference sequence).